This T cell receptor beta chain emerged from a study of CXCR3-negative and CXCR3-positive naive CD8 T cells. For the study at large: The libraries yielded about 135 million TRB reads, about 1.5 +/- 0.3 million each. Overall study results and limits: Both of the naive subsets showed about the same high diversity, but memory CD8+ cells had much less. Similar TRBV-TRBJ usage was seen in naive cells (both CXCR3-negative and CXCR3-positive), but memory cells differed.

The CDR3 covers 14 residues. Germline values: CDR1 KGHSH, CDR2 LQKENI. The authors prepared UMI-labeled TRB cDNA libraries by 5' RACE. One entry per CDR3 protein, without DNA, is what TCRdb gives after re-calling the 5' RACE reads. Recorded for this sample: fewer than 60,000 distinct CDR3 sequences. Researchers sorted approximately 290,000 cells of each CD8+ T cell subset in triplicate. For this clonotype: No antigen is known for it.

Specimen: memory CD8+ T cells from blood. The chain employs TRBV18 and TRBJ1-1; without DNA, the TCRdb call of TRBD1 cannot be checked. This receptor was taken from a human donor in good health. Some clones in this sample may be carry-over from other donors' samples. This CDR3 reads CASSPIRGNTEAFF.